The clone carrying this T cell receptor beta chain was picked up many times. The data were obtained in a study of regulatory T cells in long-lasting Graves disease. Described time point: newly diagnosed GD, antithyroid drugs for less than 3 months. Extracted PBMC RNA gave rise to the TCR library. Sequencing libraries for TCR beta were prepared with iRepertoire HTBI primers and Arm-PCR of CDR3 regions. TCRdb independently ran MiXCR on the multiplex PCR reads; one entry per CDR3 protein. The table includes roughly 610,000 distinct CDR3 sequences, around 17% detected once. These data were also filed under a second study, of T cells in Graves' hyperthyroidism and ophthalmopathy.

This clonotype originated in a woman aged 25 to 45 with Graves disease. The sequences come from peripheral blood mononuclear cells (PBMCs), collected at new diagnosis, from a patient treated with antithyroid drugs.

CDR3 loop: CSARRPGLETQYF. The CDR3 DNA reads as TGCAGTGCTAGAAGGCCGGGGCTGGAGACCCAGTACTTC. The J gene is TRBJ2-5, the V gene TRBV20-1; D might be TRBD1 or TRBD2, each matching 5 bases. The CDR3 totals 13 residues. Deletions cut 2 bases from V and 5 bases from J, with 12 bases between. Germline assignment: CDR1 DFQATT and CDR2 SNEGSKA (reference sequence).